The rows below give T cell receptor beta chains drawn from one sample of a study of shared clonotypes between healthy human individuals. Data came from immunoSEQ multiplex PCR; TCRdb stores just in-frame clones and leaves some out. The sample has 950,000 to 1,300,000 clones, about 76% seen once. Input material: memory CD4+ T cells sorted from blood. Source of these receptors: a man younger than 35 in good health. CDR3s include the opening cysteine and the closing phenylalanine or tryptophan. A D gene is named only where the DNA matches it firmly. Not every row has a clone size; where given, it reads once, few, many or a size class.

>TRBD1|TRBV10-3|TRBJ1-2|-
TGTGCCATCAGTGAGTCCCAGGGGGGGGTAAAAGGCTACACCTTC
CAISESQGGVKGYTF
>-|TRBV5-5|TRBJ1-3|-
TGTGCCAGCAGCTTGGCATCTGGGGGCGCTTCTGGAAACACCATATATTTT
CASSLASGGASGNTIYF
>-|TRBV18|TRBJ2-7|once
TGTGCCAGCTCACCATCGGGGCAGGGGCGTTACGAGCAGTACTTC
CASSPSGQGRYEQYF
>TRBD2|TRBV7-2|TRBJ2-1|-
TGTGCCAGCAGGGTCGGGGGCAGCGGGAGAGGGAATGAGCAGTTCTTC
CASRVGGSGRGNEQFF
>-|TRBV29-1|TRBJ1-2|-
TGCAGCGTTGGAGGGGTTGAGAGATCGCGAAACTATGGCTACACCTTC
CSVGGVERSRNYGYTF
>-|TRBV5-5|TRBJ1-1|once
TGTGCCAGCAGCGTATCGCCGCGGGAGAACACTGAAGCTTTCTTT
CASSVSPRENTEAFF
>-|TRBV18|TRBJ1-1|-
TGTGCCAGCTCCTCGCAGGGAGGCACTGAAGCTTTCTTT
CASSSQGGTEAFF
>-|TRBV7-9|TRBJ2-1|-
TGTGCCAGCAGCGTTAGCCAGTTCTCCTACAATGAGCAGTTCTTC
CASSVSQFSYNEQFF
>-|TRBV10-3|TRBJ2-7|few
TGTGCCATCAGTGAGTCGTTTCTGGCCCCTCGCGAGCAGTACTTC
CAISESFLAPREQYF
>TRBD2|TRBV2|TRBJ2-7|once
TGTGCCAGCAGCCCGGGACTAGCGGGGGGGGCCAGGAAGTACGAGCAGTACTTC
CASSPGLAGGARKYEQYF
>TRBD2|TRBV7-2|TRBJ2-7|few
TGTGCCAGCAGCTTCGGGAGGTCCTACGAGCAGTACTTC
CASSFGRSYEQYF
>-|TRBV18|TRBJ2-3|-
TGTGCCAGCTCACTCGTGCAGGGCCAAGATACGCAGTATTTT
CASSLVQGQDTQYF
>TRBD2|TRBV7-9|TRBJ2-7|-
TGTGCCAGCAGCTGGGGACTAGCGGGTATTTACGAGCAGTACTTC
CASSWGLAGIYEQYF
>TRBD1|TRBV27|TRBJ2-4|-
TGTGCCAGCAGTTCGACAGGGGCCAAAAACATTCAGTACTTC
CASSSTGAKNIQYF
>TRBD1|TRBV23-1|TRBJ2-5|-
TGCGCCAGCAGTCAAGCTCTTTCTCGGGACAGCCAAGAGACCCAGTACTTC
CASSQALSRDSQETQYF
>TRBD1|TRBV11-3|TRBJ2-7|-
TGTGCCAGCAGCCTCCGGGACAGGGATGGCGAGCAGTACTTC
CASSLRDRDGEQYF
>-|TRBV6-1|TRBJ1-5|-
TGTGCCAGCAGCGTCAGGGAATCGAGCAATCAGCCCCAGCATTTT
CASSVRESSNQPQHF
>TRBD1|TRBV28|TRBJ2-7|-
TGTGCCAGCGGGGGGACAGGGTCCTACGAGCAGTACTTC
CASGGTGSYEQYF
>TRBD1|TRBV18|TRBJ1-2|-
TGTGCCACCAGATCAGCCGGGACAGCCTATGGCTACACCTTC
CATRSAGTAYGYTF
>TRBD1|TRBV5-1|TRBJ2-7|-
TGCGCCAGCAGCGCGACAGGGGGTAATAGAGGCGAGCAGTACTTC
CASSATGGNRGEQYF
>-|TRBV4-3|TRBJ2-7|few
TGCGCCAGCAGCCAAGATCAGGTTGCCAGCTCCTACGAGCAGTACTTC
CASSQDQVASSYEQYF
>-|TRBV7-9|TRBJ2-5|-
TGTGCCAGCTTGCTAGGTGGTGGGCAAGAGACCCAGTACTTC
CASLLGGGQETQYF
>TRBD1|TRBV7-2|TRBJ2-7|-
TGTGCCAGCAGCCCCGGGACAGTGATCCGGGAGCAGTACTTC
CASSPGTVIREQYF
>TRBD1|TRBV27|TRBJ2-1|-
TGTGCCAGCAGTTCAATGAGACAGGGGGCAAATGAGCAGTTCTTC
CASSSMRQGANEQFF
>-|TRBV7-8|TRBJ1-2|once
TGTGCCAGCAGCTTCGACACGGGAGGCTACACCTTC
CASSFDTGGYTF
>TRBD1|TRBV28|TRBJ1-1|few
TGTGCCAGCAGTTTTACAGGGGGAACTGAAGCTTTCTTT
CASSFTGGTEAFF
>TRBD2|TRBV6-5|TRBJ2-1|-
TGTGCCAGCAGTTCGGGACTAGCGGGTATCCATGAGCAGTTCTTC
CASSSGLAGIHEQFF
>TRBD1|TRBV28|TRBJ1-2|-
TGTGCCAGCAGTTTACCCACAGGGGGCTCCTATGGCTACACCTTC
CASSLPTGGSYGYTF
>TRBD2|TRBV7-2|TRBJ2-7|-
TGTGCCAGCAGCCGTGGACGGGGGGCCTACGAGCAGTACTTC
CASSRGRGAYEQYF
>TRBD1|TRBV6-4|TRBJ1-6|-
TGTGCCAGCAGTGAATCGACAGGGGATAATTCACCCCTCCACTTT
CASSESTGDNSPLHF
>TRBD1|TRBV30|TRBJ1-1|many
TGTGCCTGGAGGCCGGGAACAGGGGTCACTGAAGCTTTCTTT
CAWRPGTGVTEAFF
>-|TRBV6-1|TRBJ1-5|-
TGTGCCAGCAGTGAACGGGGGGAAAATAGCAATCAGCCCCAGCATTTT
CASSERGENSNQPQHF
>TRBD2|TRBV19|TRBJ2-1|many
TGTGCCAGTAGCCTAAATAGCGGGAGCTCCTACAATGAGCAGTTCTTC
CASSLNSGSSYNEQFF
>-|TRBV6-1|TRBJ1-1|few
TGTGCCAGCAGCCTCATCGGTGGCACTGAAGCTTTCTTT
CASSLIGGTEAFF
>TRBD1|TRBV28|TRBJ1-2|-
TGTGCCAGCAGTTTAATCGGACAGGGTTCGGCTGGCTACACCTTC
CASSLIGQGSAGYTF
>-|TRBV28|TRBJ1-1|-
TGTGCCAGCCTAAGTCGATCGGGGAACACTGAAGCTTTCTTT
CASLSRSGNTEAFF
>-|TRBV11-2|TRBJ2-7|few
TGTGCCAGCAGGACTACCGGGACAAGGCATTTCGAGCAGTACTTC
CASRTTGTRHFEQYF
>TRBD1|TRBV19|TRBJ1-2|-
TGTGCCAGTCTGCCCCCGGGACTTGGGACAGGGGGTGGCTACACCTTC
CASLPPGLGTGGGYTF
>-|TRBV30|TRBJ1-5|few
TGTGCCTGGAGTGGGGAAAACAATCAGCCCCAGCATTTT
CAWSGENNQPQHF
>TRBD1|TRBV5-1|TRBJ2-2|-
TGCGCCAGCAGCGTTACAGGGGTTAACACCGGGGAGCTGTTTTTT
CASSVTGVNTGELFF
>-|TRBV29-1|TRBJ2-2|once
TGCAGCGTTGGGTTTGGCGGGGAGCTGTTTTTT
CSVGFGGELFF
>TRBD1|TRBV7-8|TRBJ1-4|-
TGTGCCAGCAGCTTAGAACAGGGGAGCCAAAAACTGTTTTTT
CASSLEQGSQKLFF
>-|TRBV19|TRBJ1-4|-
TGTGCCAGTAGTGATCGGGGGCTCGGGGAAAAACTGTTTTTT
CASSDRGLGEKLFF